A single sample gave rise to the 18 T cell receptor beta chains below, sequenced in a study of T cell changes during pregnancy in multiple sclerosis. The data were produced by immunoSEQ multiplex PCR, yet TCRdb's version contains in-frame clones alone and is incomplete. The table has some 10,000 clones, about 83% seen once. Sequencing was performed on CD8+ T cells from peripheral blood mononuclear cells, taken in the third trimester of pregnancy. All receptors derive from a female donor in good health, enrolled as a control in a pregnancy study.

The DNA of the CDR3 is TGCGCCAGCAGCCAGCGGGACACAGATACGCAGTATTTT. As protein: CASSQRDTDTQYF. This chain uses TRBV4-1 with TRBJ2-3; D possibly corresponds to TRBD2 (6 bases). This CDR3 is built from 13 residues. Trimming stripped 3 bases from V and 2 bases from J, with 6 bases between. Germline CDR1 MGHRA, CDR2 YSYEKL.

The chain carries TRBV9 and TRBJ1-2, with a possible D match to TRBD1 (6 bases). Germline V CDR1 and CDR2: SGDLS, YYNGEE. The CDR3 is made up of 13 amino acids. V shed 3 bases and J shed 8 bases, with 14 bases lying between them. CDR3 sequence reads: CASSEGGARGYTF. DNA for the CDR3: TGTGCCAGCAGCGAGGGGGGGGCTCGGGGCTACACCTTC.

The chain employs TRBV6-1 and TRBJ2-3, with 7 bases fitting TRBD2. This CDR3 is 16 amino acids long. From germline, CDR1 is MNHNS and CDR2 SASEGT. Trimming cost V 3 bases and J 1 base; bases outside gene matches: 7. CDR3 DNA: TGTGCCAGCAGTGACCCGGGGGGTAGAGGCACAGATACGCAGTATTTT. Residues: CASSDPGGRGTDTQYF.

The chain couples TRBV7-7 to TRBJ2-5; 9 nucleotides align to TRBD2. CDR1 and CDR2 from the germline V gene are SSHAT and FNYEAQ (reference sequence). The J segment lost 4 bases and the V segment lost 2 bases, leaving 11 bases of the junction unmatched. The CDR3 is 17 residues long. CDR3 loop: CASSLRAGGGAAETQYF. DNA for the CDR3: TGTGCCAGCAGCTTAAGGGCCGGCGGGGGGGCCGCAGAGACCCAGTACTTC.

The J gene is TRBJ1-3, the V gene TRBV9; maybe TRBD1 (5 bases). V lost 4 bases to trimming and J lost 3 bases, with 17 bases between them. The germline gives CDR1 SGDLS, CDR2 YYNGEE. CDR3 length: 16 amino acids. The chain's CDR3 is CASSPFGTGYGNTIYF. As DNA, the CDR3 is TGTGCCAGCAGCCCGTTCGGCACAGGTTATGGAAACACCATATATTTT.

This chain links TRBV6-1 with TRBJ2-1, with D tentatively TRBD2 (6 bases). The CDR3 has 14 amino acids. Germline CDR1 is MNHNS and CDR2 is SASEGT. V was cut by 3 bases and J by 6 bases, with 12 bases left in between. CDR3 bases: TGTGCCAGCAGTGAGCGGGATGAGAGCAATGAGCAGTTCTTC. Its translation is CASSERDESNEQFF.

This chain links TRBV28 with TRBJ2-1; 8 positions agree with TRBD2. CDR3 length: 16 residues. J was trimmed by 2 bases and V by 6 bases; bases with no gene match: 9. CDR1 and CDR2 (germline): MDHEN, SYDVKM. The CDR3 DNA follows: TGTGCCAGCAGCCGGCGGGGTAGCGGGGCCTACAATGAGCAGTTCTTC. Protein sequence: CASSRRGSGAYNEQFF.

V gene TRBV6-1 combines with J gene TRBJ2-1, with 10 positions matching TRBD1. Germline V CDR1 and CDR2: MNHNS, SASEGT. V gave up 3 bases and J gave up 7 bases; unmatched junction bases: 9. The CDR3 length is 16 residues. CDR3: CASSDAGTGVRNEQFF. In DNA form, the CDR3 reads TGTGCCAGCAGTGACGCCGGGACAGGGGTTCGTAATGAGCAGTTCTTC.

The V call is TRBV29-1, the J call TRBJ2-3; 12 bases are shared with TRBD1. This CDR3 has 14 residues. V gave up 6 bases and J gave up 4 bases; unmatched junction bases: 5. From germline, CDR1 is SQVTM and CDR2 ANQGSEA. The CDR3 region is CSVPGQGASDTQYF. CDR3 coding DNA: TGCAGCGTACCGGGACAGGGGGCGTCAGATACGCAGTATTTT.

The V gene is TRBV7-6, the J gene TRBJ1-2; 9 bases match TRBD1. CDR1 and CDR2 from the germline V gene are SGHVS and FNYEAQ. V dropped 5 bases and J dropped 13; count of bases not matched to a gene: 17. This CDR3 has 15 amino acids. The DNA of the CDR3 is TGTGCCAGCAGCGATGCTCCGGGACAGGGAGGGCCAGCCACCTTC. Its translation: CASSDAPGQGGPATF.

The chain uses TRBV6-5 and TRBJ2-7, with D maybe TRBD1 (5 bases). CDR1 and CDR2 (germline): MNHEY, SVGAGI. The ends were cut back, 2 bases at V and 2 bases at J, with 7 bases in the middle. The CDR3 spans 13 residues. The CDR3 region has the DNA TGTGCCAGCAGTTACGGCAGGGCCTACGAGCAGTACTTC. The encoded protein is CASSYGRAYEQYF.

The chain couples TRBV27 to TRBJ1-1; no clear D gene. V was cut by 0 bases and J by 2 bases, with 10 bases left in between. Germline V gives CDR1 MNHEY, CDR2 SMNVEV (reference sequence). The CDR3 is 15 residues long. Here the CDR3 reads CASSLSFGRNTEAFF. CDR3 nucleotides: TGTGCCAGCAGTTTATCGTTTGGGCGAAACACTGAAGCTTTCTTT.

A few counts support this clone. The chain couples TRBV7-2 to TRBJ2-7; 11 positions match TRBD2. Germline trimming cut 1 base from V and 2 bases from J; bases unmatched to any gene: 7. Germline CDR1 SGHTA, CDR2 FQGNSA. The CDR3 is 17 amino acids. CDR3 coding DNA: TGTGCCAGCAGCTTAGACGCTAGCGGGGGGCACCCCTACGAGCAGTACTTC. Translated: CASSLDASGGHPYEQYF.

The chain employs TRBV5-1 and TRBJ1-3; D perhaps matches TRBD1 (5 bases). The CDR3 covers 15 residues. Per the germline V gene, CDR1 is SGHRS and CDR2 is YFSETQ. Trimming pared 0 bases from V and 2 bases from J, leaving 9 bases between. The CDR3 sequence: CASSLEGAAGNTIYF. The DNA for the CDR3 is TGCGCCAGCAGCTTGGAAGGGGCTGCTGGAAACACCATATATTTT.

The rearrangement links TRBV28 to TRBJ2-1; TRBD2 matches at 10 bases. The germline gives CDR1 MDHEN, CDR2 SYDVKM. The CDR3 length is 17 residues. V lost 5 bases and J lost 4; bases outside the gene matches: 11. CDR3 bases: TGTGCCAGCAGTCCATCTAGCGGGAGAACGCGATACAATGAGCAGTTCTTC. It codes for CASSPSSGRTRYNEQFF.

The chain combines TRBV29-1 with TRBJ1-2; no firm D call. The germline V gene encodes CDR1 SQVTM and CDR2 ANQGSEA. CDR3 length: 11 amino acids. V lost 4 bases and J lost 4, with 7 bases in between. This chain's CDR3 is CSVGSSYGYTF. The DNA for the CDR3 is TGCAGCGTTGGGTCCAGCTATGGCTACACCTTC.

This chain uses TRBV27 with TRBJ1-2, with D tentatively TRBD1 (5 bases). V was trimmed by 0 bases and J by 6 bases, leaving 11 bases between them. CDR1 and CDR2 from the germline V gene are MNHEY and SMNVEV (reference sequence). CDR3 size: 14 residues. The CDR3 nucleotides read TGTGCCAGCAGTTTATCGCGGGGGGTGGATGGCTACACCTTC. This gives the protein CASSLSRGVDGYTF.

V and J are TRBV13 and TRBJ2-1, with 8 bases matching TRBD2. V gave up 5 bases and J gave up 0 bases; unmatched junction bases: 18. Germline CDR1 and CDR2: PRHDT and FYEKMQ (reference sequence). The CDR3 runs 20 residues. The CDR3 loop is CASSPQESGRTGSSYNEQFF. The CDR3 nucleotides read TGTGCCAGCAGCCCACAGGAGAGCGGGAGAACAGGAAGCTCCTACAATGAGCAGTTCTTC.